A selection of T cell receptor beta chains follows, all from one sample in a study of T cell responses to AZD1222 COVID-19 vaccine. Clones were read by immunoSEQ multiplex PCR, and TCRdb kept only the in-frame ones, dropping some. The table includes about 110,000 clones, nearly 90% detected once. The sequenced sample was peripheral blood, obtained 28 days after the second AZD1222 dose. The receptors originated from an adult who received the AZD1222 COVID-19 vaccine. The CDR3 runs from the conserved cysteine through the conserved F or W. Each record gives: J gene, clone size, D gene, V gene, CDR3 protein. A D gene is named only where the DNA matches it firmly. The size entry is marked missing in some rows and otherwise reads once, few, many or a size class.

>TRBJ2-2|.|.|TRBV28
CASSLGGTTGELFF
>TRBJ1-1|.|TRBD1|TRBV2
CASSGGRGRAISEAFF
>TRBJ2-1|.|.|TRBV6-5
CASSYIGRTNEQFF
>TRBJ1-5|few|.|TRBV5-8
CASSLGTHSNQPQHF
>TRBJ2-3|.|.|TRBV5-4
CASSPVGGGLGDTQYF
>TRBJ2-7|.|.|TRBV2
CASSEGSRYEQYF
>TRBJ1-1|.|.|TRBV6-1
CASSEAWQNTEAFF
>TRBJ1-3|.|.|TRBV18
CASSPLRDSGNTIYF
>TRBJ2-1|.|TRBD2|TRBV5-1
CASSSRGAGGQRPYNEQFF
>TRBJ1-1|.|.|TRBV30
CAWSSRARAFF
>TRBJ2-7|.|.|TRBV7-9
CASSLGSAGAYSYEQYF
>TRBJ2-2|.|TRBD1|TRBV2
CASSGQGTGELFF
>TRBJ2-5|.|.|TRBV10-1
CASSDPTSLGETQYF
>TRBJ2-4|.|.|TRBV6-5
CASSRGHGKNIQYF
>TRBJ1-4|.|.|TRBV27
CASRGGTNEKLFF
>TRBJ1-2|.|TRBD1|TRBV5-6
CASSLTTGTYGYTF
>TRBJ2-1|once|TRBD2|TRBV24-1
CVGGGANNEQFF
>TRBJ2-7|.|.|TRBV7-6
CASSPEAGRSSYEQYF
>TRBJ2-5|.|.|TRBV24-1
CATSDPSGSQETQYF
>TRBJ1-6|.|.|TRBV28
CASSLTSGYSPLHF
>TRBJ2-1|.|TRBD1|TRBV7-2
CASSFDRGSYNEQFF
>TRBJ1-2|.|.|TRBV15
CATSRGPGRGYTF
>TRBJ2-7|once|.|TRBV6-5
CASRVNLGGSYEQYF
>TRBJ1-2|.|TRBD1|TRBV6-6
CASSYSRGGQGARYTF
>TRBJ1-6|.|.|TRBV9
CASSRGTTDNSPLHF
>TRBJ2-5|.|.|TRBV2
CATETAQETQYF
>TRBJ2-2|large|.|TRBV28
CASTALLGHRNTGELFF
>TRBJ1-1|.|.|TRBV5-1
CASSLVALSATEAFF
>TRBJ2-5|.|.|TRBV7-2
CASSPSLGIETQYF
>TRBJ2-1|.|TRBD2|TRBV6-5
CASSGLAGGYNEQFF
>TRBJ2-5|.|TRBD2|TRBV3-1/TRBV3-2
CASSPRLAGFQETQYF
>TRBJ2-5|.|.|TRBV5-1
CASRTSGTQETQYF
>TRBJ1-6|.|TRBD1|TRBV5-4
CASSLGTGSSPLHF
>TRBJ2-3|.|.|TRBV4-1
CASSQDGDGRITDTQYF
>TRBJ2-2|.|.|TRBV25-1
CASRVVNTGELFF
>TRBJ1-6|.|.|TRBV28
CASSAPVESPLHF
>TRBJ2-1|.|.|TRBV5-1
CASSPPSYGEQFF
>TRBJ1-2|.|.|TRBV28
CASSSSGNGYTF
>TRBJ2-7|.|TRBD2|TRBV5-1
CASRASGGPNYEQYF
>TRBJ2-7|.|.|TRBV10-3
CAISDPGLAYEQYF
>TRBJ2-5|.|.|TRBV4-1
CASSQLLAEQETQYF
>TRBJ2-1|.|.|TRBV19
CASSIGTNEQFF
>TRBJ1-6|.|.|TRBV7-9
CASSLRTAYNSPLHF
>TRBJ1-3|few|.|TRBV29-1
CSVTTVLGNTIYF
>TRBJ1-1|.|.|TRBV5-1
CASSSMDSTEAFF